Below, 3 T cell receptor beta chains from the same sample are listed, as sequenced in a study of T cells after yellow fever vaccination. Using its own MiXCR run on the 5' RACE reads, TCRdb lists one record per CDR3 protein. The sample lists over 250,000 distinct CDR3 sequences; 5.2% were seen once. The sample consisted of CD4+ T cells sorted from PBMCs, taken on the day of the yellow fever booster vaccination. These receptors were obtained from a man aged 18-30 years who received the YFV17D yellow fever vaccine.

This rearrangement joins TRBV11-2 to TRBJ2-1, with D uncertain. CDR3 length equals 14 residues. The V gene's germline CDR1 is SGHAT and CDR2 FQNNGV. V shed 2 bases and J shed 3 bases, with 8 bases lying between them. This CDR3 is CASSLMGYYNEQFF. The CDR3 DNA is TGTGCCAGCAGCTTAATGGGGTACTACAATGAGCAGTTCTTC.

Details on this clonotype: This may stem from a read error, because a much larger clone lies one nucleotide away. This chain joins TRBV29-1 and TRBJ2-5, with D perhaps TRBD1 or TRBD2 (5 bases each). V was trimmed by 7 bases and J by 7 bases, leaving 28 bases between them. The CDR3 sequence is 16 residues long. Germline-derived CDR1 and CDR2 are SQVTM and ANQGSEA. DNA for the CDR3: TGCAGCGACTACCCCGGGACCCCGAGACCCCATGCGACCCAGTACTTC. Its protein product is CSDYPGTPRPHATQYF.

V and J are TRBV2 and TRBJ2-1; D gene unclear. Looked up from germline, CDR1 is SNHLY and CDR2 is FYNNEI. The V end was cut by 2 bases, the J end by 7 bases, with 24 bases between. The CDR3 runs 18 residues. The chain's CDR3 is CASSERAPVSPAGNEQFF. The CDR3, as DNA: TGTGCCAGCAGTGAACGCGCCCCGGTCAGCCCTGCTGGGAATGAGCAGTTCTTC. Variable domain in full (rest from reference TRBV2 and TRBJ2-1): EPEVTQTPSHQVTQMGQEVILRCVPISNHLYFYWYRQILGQKVEFLVSFYNNEISEKSEIFDDQFSVERPDGSNFTLKIRSTKLEDSAMYFCASSERAPVSPAGNEQFFGPGTRLTVL.